This T cell receptor beta chain appears in the sequencing data of a study of identical twins. Trimming left V 5 bases short and J 4 bases short, with 14 bases between. This CDR3 is 14 amino acids long. Germline V lookup: CDR1 MGHRA, CDR2 YSYEKL. TCRdb reprocessed the 5' RACE reads with MiXCR, giving one entry per CDR3 protein. Found here are a few hundred thousand distinct CDR3 sequences, around 9.6% of them singletons; the top ten hold 2.5% to 3.5%. This sample was also put to use in a study of yellow fever vaccine responses in identical twins.

V is TRBV4-1 and J is TRBJ2-5, with unresolved D. The sequenced material came from PBMCs. This TCR was recovered from a woman between 18 and 29 years old in good health. CDR3 sequence: CASSAGRTGETQYF. In DNA form, the CDR3 reads TGCGCCAGCAGCGCCGGCAGAACGGGAGAGACCCAGTACTTC.